What follows is one T cell receptor beta chain and its context. V shed 2 bases, J shed 2 bases, and the junction held 4 bases outside the gene matches. Looked up from germline, CDR1 is SNHLY and CDR2 is FYNNEI. The length of the CDR3 is 15 residues. Generated by immunoSEQ multiplex PCR, the TCRdb table keeps only in-frame clones and is missing some. Among a few million clones listed, around 93% were seen once. The sample is drawn from a study of shared clonotypes between healthy human individuals. The chain combines TRBV2 with TRBJ1-1; 8 bases are a match to TRBD1. The sequenced material came from naive CD4+ T cells from PBMCs. Subset given: CD45RA+ positively selected. The receptor was derived from a man aged 18 to 35 in good health. Some clones in this sample may be carry-over from other donors' samples. CDR3 nucleotides: TGTGCCAGCAGTGAAAGGGACAGGCCAAACACTGAAGCTTTCTTT. Translating it yields CASSERDRPNTEAFF. Drawing the rest from reference TRBV2 and TRBJ1-1, the complete variable domain is EPEVTQTPSHQVTQMGQEVILRCVPISNHLYFYWYRQILGQKVEFLVSFYNNEISEKSEIFDDQFSVERPDGSNFTLKIRSTKLEDSAMYFCASSERDRPNTEAFFGQGTRLTVV.